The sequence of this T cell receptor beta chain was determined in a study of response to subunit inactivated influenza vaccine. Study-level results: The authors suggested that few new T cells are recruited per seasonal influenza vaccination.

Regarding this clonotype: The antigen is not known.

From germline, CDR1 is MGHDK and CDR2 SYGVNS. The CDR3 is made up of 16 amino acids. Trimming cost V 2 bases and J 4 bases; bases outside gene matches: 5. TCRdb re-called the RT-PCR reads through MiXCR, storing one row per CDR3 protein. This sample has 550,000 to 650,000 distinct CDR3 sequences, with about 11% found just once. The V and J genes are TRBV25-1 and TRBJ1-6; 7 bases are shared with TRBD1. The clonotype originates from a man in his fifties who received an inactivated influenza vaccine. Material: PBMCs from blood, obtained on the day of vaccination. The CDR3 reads CASSEIRQGYNSPLHF. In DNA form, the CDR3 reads TGTGCCAGCAGTGAAATAAGACAGGGTTATAATTCACCCCTCCACTTT.